Described below is a single TCR beta chain sequence and its context. The data stem from a study of OX40 agonist ivuxolimab in advanced cancers. Study as a whole: The dose-escalation cohort was roughly 83% male, with a mean age of around 60 years, ranging about 20 to 79.

Clones were read by immunoSEQ multiplex PCR, and TCRdb kept only the in-frame ones, dropping some. The sample gives tens of thousands of clones, roughly 88% of which show up once; 0.33% is in the top ten. The ends lost 4 bases at V and 4 bases at J; junction bases unmatched: 10. The CDR3 covers 15 residues. Germline V gene data show CDR1 as MNHNS and CDR2 as SASEGT. The receptor was isolated from an adult with an advanced solid tumor such as melanoma, head and neck, liver or kidney cancer. V gene TRBV6-1 combines with J gene TRBJ2-7, with TRBD1 matching 7 bases. Sequenced material: CD4+ or CD8+ T cells sorted from blood, taken in a trial of the OX40 agonist ivuxolimab. The CDR3 nucleotides are TGTGCCAGCAGTGGGAGGACAGGTGGGTCTTACGAGCAGTACTTC. As protein: CASSGRTGGSYEQYF.